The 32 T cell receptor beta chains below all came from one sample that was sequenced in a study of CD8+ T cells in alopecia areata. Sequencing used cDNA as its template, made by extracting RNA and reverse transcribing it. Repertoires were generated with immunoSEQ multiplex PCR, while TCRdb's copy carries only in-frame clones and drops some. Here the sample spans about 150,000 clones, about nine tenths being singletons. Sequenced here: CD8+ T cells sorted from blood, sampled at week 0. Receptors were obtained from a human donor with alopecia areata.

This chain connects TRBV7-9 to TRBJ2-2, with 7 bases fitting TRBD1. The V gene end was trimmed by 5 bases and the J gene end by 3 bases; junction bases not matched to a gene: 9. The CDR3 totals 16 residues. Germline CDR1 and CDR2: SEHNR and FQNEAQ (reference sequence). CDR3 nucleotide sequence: TGTGCCAGCAGCCCGGACAGGCCTCGGGACACCGGGGAGCTGTTTTTT. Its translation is CASSPDRPRDTGELFF.

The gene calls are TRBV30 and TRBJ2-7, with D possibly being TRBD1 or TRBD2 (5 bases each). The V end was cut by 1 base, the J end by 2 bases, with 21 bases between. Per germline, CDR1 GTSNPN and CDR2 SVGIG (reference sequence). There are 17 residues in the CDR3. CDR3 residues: CAWSDNQIRDGPYEQYF. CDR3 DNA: TGTGCCTGGAGTGATAACCAAATCCGGGACGGCCCCTACGAGCAGTACTTC.

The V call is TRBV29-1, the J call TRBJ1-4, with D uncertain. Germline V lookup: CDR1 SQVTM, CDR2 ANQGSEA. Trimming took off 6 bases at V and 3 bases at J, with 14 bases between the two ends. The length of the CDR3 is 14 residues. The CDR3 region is CSVDLDGANEKLFF. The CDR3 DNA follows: TGCAGCGTCGACTTGGACGGAGCTAATGAAAAACTGTTTTTT. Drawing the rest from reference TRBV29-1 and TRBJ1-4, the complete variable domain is SAVISQKPSRDICQRGTSLTIQCQVDSQVTMMFWYRQQPGQSLTLIATANQGSEATYESGFVIDKFPISRPNLTFSTLTVSNMSPEDSSIYLCSVDLDGANEKLFFGSGTQLSVL.

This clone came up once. CDR3 region: CASSLRGRADETQYF. The CDR3 nucleotides read TGTGCCAGCAGCTTACGAGGGAGGGCCGATGAGACCCAGTACTTC. V is TRBV7-9 and J is TRBJ2-5; 7 bases align to TRBD2. The V and J ends lost 2 bases and 5 bases, in that order; junction bases with no gene match: 8. Germline values: CDR1 SEHNR, CDR2 FQNEAQ (reference sequence). CDR3 length equals 15 residues.

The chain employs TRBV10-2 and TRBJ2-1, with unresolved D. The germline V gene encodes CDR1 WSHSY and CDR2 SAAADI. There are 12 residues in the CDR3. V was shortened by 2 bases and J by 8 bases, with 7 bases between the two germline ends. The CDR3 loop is CASSEGWDEQFF. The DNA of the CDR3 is TGCGCCAGCAGTGAGGGCTGGGATGAGCAGTTCTTC.

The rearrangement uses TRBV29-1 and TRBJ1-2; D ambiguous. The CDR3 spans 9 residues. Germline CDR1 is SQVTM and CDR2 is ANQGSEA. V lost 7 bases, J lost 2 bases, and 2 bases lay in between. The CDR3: CSENYGYTF. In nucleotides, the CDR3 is TGCAGCGAAAACTATGGCTACACCTTC.

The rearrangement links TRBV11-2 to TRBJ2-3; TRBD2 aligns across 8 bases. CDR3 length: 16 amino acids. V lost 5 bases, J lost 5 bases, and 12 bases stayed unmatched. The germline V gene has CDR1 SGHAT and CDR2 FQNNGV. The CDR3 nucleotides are TGTGCCAGCAGCACACCTAGCGGGCCGGGGCGAGATACGCAGTATTTT. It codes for CASSTPSGPGRDTQYF.

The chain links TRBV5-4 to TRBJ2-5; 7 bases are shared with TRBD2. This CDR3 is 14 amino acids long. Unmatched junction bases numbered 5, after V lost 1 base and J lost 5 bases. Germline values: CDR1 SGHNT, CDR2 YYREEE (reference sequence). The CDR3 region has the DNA TGTGCCAGCAGCTTGCGGGAGGAGACGGAGACCCAGTACTTC. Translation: CASSLREETETQYF.

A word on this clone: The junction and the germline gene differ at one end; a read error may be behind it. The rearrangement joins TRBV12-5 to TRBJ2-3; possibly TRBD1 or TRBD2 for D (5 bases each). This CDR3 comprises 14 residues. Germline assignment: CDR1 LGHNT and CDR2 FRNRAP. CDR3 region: CASGLARWGDTQYF. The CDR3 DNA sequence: TGTGCTAGCGGTTTGGCAAGGTGGGGGGATACGCAGTATTTT.

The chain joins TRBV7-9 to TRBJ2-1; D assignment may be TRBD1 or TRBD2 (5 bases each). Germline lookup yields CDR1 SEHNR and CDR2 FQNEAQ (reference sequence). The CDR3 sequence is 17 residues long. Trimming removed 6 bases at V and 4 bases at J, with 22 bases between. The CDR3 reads CASSDRDPQHLYNEQFF. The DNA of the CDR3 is TGTGCCAGCAGTGACCGGGACCCCCAGCACCTGTACAATGAGCAGTTCTTC.

CDR3 in DNA: TGTGCCAGCAGTATCCGGGCGACCTACGAGCAGTACTTC. It encodes CASSIRATYEQYF. The chain joins TRBV25-1 to TRBJ2-7; D unclear. The CDR3 consists of 13 residues. CDR1 and CDR2 (germline): MGHDK, SYGVNS. V lost 5 bases and J lost 2, with 10 bases in between.

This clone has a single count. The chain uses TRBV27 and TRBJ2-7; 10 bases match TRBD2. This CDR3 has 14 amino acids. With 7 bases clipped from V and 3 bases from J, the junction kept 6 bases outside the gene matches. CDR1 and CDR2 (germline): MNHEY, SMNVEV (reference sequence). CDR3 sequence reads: CASTVAGGGYEQYF. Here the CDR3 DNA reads TGTGCCAGCACCGTAGCGGGAGGCGGCTACGAGCAGTACTTC.

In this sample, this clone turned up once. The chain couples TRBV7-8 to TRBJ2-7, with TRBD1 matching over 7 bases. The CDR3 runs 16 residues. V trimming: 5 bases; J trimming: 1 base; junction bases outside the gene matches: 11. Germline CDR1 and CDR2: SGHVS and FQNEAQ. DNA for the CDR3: TGTGCCAGCAGCCCCCCCGGGACAGCGATGTCCTACGAGCAGTACTTC. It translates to CASSPPGTAMSYEQYF.

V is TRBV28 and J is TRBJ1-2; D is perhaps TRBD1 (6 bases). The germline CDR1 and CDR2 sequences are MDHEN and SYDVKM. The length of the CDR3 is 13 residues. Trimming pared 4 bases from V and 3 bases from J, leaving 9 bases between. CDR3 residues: CASSSGAYYGYTF. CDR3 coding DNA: TGTGCCAGCAGTTCAGGGGCCTACTATGGCTACACCTTC.

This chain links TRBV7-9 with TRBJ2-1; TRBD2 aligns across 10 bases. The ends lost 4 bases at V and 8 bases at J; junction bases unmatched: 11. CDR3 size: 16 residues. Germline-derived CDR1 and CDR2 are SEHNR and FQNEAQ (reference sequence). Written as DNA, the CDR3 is TGTGCCAGCAGCTCAGCTAGCGGGAGTCATCTGCATGAGCAGTTCTTC. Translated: CASSSASGSHLHEQFF.

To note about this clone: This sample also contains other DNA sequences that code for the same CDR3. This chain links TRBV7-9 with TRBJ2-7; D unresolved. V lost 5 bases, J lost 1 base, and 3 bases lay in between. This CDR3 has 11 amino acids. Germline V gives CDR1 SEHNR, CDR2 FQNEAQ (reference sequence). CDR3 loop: CASSRSYEQYF. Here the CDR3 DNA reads TGTGCCAGCAGCCGATCCTACGAGCAGTACTTC.

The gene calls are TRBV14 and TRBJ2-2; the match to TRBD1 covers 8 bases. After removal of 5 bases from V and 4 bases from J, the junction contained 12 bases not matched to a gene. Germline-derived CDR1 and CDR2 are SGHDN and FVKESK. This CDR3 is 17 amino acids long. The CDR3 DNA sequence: TGTGCCAGCAGCACTCGGACAGGGAAGGTGATCACCGGGGAGCTGTTTTTT. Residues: CASSTRTGKVITGELFF.

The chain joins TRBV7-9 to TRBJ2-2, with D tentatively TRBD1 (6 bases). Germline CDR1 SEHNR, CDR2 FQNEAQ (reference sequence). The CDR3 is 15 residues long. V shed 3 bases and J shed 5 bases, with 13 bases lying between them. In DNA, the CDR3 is TGTGCCAGCAGCTTCGGGGCAGGGGCGACCGGGGAGCTGTTTTTT. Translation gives CASSFGAGATGELFF. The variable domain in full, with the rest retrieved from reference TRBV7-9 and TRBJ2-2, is DTGVSQNPRHKITKRGQNVTFRCDPISEHNRLYWYRQTLGQGPEFLTYFQNEAQLEKSRLLSDRFSAERPKGSFSTLEIQRTEQGDSAMYLCASSFGAGATGELFFGEGSRLTVL.

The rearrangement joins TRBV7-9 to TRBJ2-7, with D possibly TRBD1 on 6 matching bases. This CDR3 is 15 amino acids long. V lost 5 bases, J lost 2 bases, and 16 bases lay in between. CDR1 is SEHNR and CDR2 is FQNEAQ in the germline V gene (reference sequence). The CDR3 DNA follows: TGTGCCAGCAGCCCGCGTTTACGGGACACCTACGAGCAGTACTTC. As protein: CASSPRLRDTYEQYF.

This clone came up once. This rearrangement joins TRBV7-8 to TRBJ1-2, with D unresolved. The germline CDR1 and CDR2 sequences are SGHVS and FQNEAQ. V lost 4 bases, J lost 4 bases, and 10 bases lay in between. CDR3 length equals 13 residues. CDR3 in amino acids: CASSSLSAYGYTF. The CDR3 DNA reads TGTGCCAGCAGCTCCCTGTCGGCCTATGGCTACACCTTC.

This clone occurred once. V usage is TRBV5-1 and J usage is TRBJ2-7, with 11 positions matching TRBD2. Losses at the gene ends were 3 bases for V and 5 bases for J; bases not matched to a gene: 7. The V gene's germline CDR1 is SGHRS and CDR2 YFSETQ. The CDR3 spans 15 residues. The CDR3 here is CASSYSGRALDEQYF. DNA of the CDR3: TGCGCCAGCAGCTATAGCGGGAGGGCCCTTGACGAGCAGTACTTC.

The CDR3 is CASSLSGRGTVYTGELFF. The DNA of the CDR3 is TGTGCCAGCAGCTTATCGGGGCGAGGGACAGTATACACCGGGGAGCTGTTTTTT. This chain connects TRBV7-9 to TRBJ2-2; the match to TRBD1 covers 7 bases. This CDR3 has 18 amino acids. The J segment lost 3 bases and the V segment lost 2 bases, leaving 12 bases of the junction unmatched. Germline loops: CDR1 SEHNR, CDR2 FQNEAQ (reference sequence).

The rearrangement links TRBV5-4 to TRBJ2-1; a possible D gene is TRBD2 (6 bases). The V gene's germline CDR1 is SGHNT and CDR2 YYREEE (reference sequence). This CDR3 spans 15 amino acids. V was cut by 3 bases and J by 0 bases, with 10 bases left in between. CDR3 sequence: CASSWDGSSYNEQFF. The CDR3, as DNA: TGTGCCAGCAGCTGGGACGGGAGCTCCTACAATGAGCAGTTCTTC.

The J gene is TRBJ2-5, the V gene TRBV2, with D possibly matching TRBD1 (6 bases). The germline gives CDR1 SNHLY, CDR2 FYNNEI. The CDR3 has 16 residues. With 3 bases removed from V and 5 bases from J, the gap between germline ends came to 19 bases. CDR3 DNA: TGTGCCAGCAGTGAGGGGGCTAGTTTTGAGGTCGAGACCCAGTACTTC. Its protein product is CASSEGASFEVETQYF.

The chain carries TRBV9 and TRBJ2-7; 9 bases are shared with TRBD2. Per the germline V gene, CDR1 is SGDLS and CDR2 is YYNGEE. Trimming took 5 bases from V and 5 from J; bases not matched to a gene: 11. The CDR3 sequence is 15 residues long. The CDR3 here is CASSAVAGASHEQYF. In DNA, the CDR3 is TGTGCCAGCAGTGCGGTAGCGGGAGCTAGCCACGAGCAGTACTTC. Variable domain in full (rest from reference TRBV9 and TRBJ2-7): DSGVTQTPKHLITATGQRVTLRCSPRSGDLSVYWYQQSLDQGLQFLIQYYNGEERAKGNILERFSAQQFPDLHSELNLSSLELGDSALYFCASSAVAGASHEQYFGPGTRLTVT.

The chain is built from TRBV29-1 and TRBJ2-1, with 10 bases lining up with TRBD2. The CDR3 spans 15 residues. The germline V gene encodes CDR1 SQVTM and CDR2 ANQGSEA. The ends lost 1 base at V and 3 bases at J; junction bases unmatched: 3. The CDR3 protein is CSVEVAGGHYNEQFF. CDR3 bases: TGCAGCGTTGAAGTAGCGGGGGGCCACTACAATGAGCAGTTCTTC.

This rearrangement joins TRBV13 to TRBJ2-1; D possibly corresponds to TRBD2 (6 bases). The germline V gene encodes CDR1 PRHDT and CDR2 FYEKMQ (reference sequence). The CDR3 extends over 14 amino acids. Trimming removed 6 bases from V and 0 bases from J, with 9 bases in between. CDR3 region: CASSGGSSYNEQFF. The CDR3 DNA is TGTGCCAGCAGTGGGGGGAGCTCCTACAATGAGCAGTTCTTC.

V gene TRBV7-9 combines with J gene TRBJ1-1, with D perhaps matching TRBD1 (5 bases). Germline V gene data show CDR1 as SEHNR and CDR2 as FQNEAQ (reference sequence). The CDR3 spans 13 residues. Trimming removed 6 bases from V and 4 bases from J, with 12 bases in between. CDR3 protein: CASSLGDLTEAFF. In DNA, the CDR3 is TGTGCCAGCAGTCTCGGGGACCTCACTGAAGCTTTCTTT.

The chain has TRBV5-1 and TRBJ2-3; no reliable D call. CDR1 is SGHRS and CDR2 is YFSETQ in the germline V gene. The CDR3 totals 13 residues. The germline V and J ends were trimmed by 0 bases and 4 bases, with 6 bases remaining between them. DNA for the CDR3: TGCGCCAGCAGCTTGGAACGACCAGATACGCAGTATTTT. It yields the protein CASSLERPDTQYF.

The CDR3 bases are TGCGCCAGCAGCCGAGAACTTAGGGGACAGGGGTTTCGCGAGCAGTACTTC. Amino acid sequence: CASSRELRGQGFREQYF. This rearrangement joins TRBV4-1 to TRBJ2-7; 10 bases line up with TRBD1. Per the germline V gene, CDR1 is MGHRA and CDR2 is YSYEKL. This CDR3 region has 17 residues. After removal of 4 bases from V and 6 bases from J, the junction contained 15 bases not matched to a gene.

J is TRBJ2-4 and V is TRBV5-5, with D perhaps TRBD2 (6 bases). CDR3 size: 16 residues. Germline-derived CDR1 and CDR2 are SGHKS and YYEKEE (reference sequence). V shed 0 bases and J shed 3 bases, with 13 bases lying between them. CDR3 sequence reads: CASSLGWERVKNIQYF. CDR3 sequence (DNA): TGTGCCAGCAGCTTGGGTTGGGAGCGGGTCAAAAACATTCAGTACTTC.

The CDR3: CASGGRTGTSYEQYF. As DNA, the CDR3 is TGTGCCAGCGGAGGACGGACAGGTACCTCCTACGAGCAGTACTTC. This chain connects TRBV2 to TRBJ2-7; TRBD1 aligns across 7 bases. The CDR3 runs 15 residues. V was pared by 8 bases and J by 0 bases, with 10 bases of the junction left unmatched. CDR1 SNHLY and CDR2 FYNNEI come from the germline V gene.